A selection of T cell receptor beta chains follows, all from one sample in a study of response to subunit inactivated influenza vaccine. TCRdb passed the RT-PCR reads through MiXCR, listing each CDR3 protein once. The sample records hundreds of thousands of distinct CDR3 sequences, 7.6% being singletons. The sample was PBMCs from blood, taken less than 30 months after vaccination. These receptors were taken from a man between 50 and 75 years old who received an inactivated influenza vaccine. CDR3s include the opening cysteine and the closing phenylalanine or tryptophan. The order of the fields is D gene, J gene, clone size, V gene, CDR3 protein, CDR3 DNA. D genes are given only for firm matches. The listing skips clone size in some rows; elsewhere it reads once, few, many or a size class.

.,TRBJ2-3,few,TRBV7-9,CASSPITAGGSDTQYF,TGTGCCAGCAGCCCCATTACAGCGGGTGGGTCAGATACGCAGTATTTT
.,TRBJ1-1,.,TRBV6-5,CASSYSFRGSEAFF,TGTGCCAGCAGTTACTCCTTCCGGGGAAGTGAAGCTTTCTTT
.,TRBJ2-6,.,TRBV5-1,CASSLAEAGANVLTF,TGCGCCAGCAGCTTGGCAGAGGCTGGGGCCAACGTCCTGACTTTC
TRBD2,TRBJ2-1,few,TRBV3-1,CASSQEGLAGGGSYNEQFF,TGTGCCAGCAGCCAAGAGGGACTAGCGGGAGGGGGTTCCTACAATGAGCAGTTCTTC
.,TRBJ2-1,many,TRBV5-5,CASSPTGREQFF,TGTGCCAGCAGCCCGACGGGCCGGGAGCAGTTCTTC
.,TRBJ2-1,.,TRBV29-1,CSVGGYYNEQFF,TGCAGCGTTGGGGGGTACTACAATGAGCAGTTCTTC
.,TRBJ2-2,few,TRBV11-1,CASTRDDAGTSTMGTGELFF,TGTGCCAGCACCCGGGATGATGCCGGGACTTCTACGATGGGTACCGGGGAGCTGTTTTTT
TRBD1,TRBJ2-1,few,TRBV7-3,CASSSGTGLNEQFF,TGTGCCAGCAGCTCAGGGACAGGGCTCAATGAGCAGTTCTTC
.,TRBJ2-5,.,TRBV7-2,CASSLEGNLWETQYF,TGTGCCAGCAGCTTAGAGGGGAACCTATGGGAGACCCAGTACTTC
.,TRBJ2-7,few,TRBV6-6,CASSYSEADEQYF,TGTGCCAGCAGTTACTCGGAGGCGGACGAGCAGTACTTC
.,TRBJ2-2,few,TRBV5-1,CASSRTLSTGELFF,TGCGCCAGCAGCCGAACCCTTAGTACCGGGGAGCTGTTTTTT
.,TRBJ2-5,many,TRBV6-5,CASRYFQGFGETQYF,TGTGCCAGCAGATACTTCCAGGGTTTCGGGGAGACCCAGTACTTC
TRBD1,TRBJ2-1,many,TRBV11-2,CASSPTGGPYNEQFF,TGTGCCAGCAGCCCAACAGGGGGCCCCTACAATGAGCAGTTCTTC
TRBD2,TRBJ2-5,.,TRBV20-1,CSARDPREGETQYF,TGCAGTGCTAGAGATCCACGGGAGGGGGAGACCCAGTACTTC
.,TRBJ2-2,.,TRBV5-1,CASSLDDPNTGELFF,TGCGCCAGCAGCTTAGACGACCCGAACACCGGGGAGCTGTTTTTT
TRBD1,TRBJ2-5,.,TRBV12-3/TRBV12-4,CASSPRTGGQETQYF,TGTGCCAGCAGTCCCAGGACAGGTGGACAAGAGACCCAGTACTTC
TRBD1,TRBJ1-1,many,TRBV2,CASSKGDRETEAFF,TGTGCCAGTTCTAAAGGAGACAGGGAAACTGAAGCTTTCTTT
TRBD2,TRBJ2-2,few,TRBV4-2,CASSPRTSGSTGELFF,TGTGCCAGCAGCCCGCGGACTAGCGGGAGCACCGGGGAGCTGTTTTTT
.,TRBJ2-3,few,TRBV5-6,CASSLLQHTDTQYF,TGTGCCAGCAGCTTGTTGCAGCACACAGATACGCAGTATTTT
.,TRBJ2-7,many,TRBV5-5,CASSLSQIYEQYF,TGTGCCAGCAGCTTGAGCCAGATCTACGAGCAGTACTTC
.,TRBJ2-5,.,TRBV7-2,CASSPSSRGETQYF,TGTGCCAGCAGCCCCTCGTCCCGGGGAGAGACCCAGTACTTC
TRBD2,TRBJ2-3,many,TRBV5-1,CASSTGTSGGADTQYF,TGCGCCAGCAGCACCGGGACTAGCGGGGGGGCGGATACGCAGTATTTT
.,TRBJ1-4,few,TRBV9,CASSRDGTNEKLFF,TGTGCCAGCAGCCGGGACGGAACTAATGAAAAACTGTTTTTT
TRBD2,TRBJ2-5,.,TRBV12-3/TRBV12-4,CASSQSGGALETQYF,TGTGCCAGCAGTCAAAGCGGGGGGGCCTTAGAGACCCAGTACTTC
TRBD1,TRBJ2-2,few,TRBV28,CASRSTGTGDGELFF,TGTGCCAGCAGATCAACAGGGACAGGGGACGGGGAGCTGTTTTTT
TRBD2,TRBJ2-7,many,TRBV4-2,CASSHSGSAYEQYF,TGTGCCAGCAGCCATAGCGGGTCCGCCTACGAGCAGTACTTC
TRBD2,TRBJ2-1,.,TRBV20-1,CSARWLAVDNEQFF,TGCAGTGCTAGATGGCTAGCGGTCGACAATGAGCAGTTCTTC
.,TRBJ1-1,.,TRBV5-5,CASSLAWVGTEAFF,TGTGCCAGCAGCTTGGCCTGGGTCGGGACTGAAGCTTTCTTT
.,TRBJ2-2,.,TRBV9,CASSVDDGNTGELFF,TGTGCCAGCAGCGTAGATGACGGAAACACCGGGGAGCTGTTTTTT
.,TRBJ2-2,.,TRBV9,CASSVTTAGELFF,TGTGCCAGCAGCGTAACTACGGCTGGGGAGCTGTTTTTT
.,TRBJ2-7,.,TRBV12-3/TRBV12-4,CASNQDSYEQYF,TGTGCCAGCAACCAGGACAGTTACGAGCAGTACTTC
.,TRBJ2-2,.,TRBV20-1,CSARQGLNTGELFF,TGCAGTGCTAGACAGGGGCTGAACACCGGGGAGCTGTTTTTT